Following are 25 T cell receptor beta chains from one sample sequenced in a study of shared clonotypes between healthy human individuals. The assay was immunoSEQ multiplex PCR, and TCRdb's table has in-frame clones only and misses some. Of hundreds of thousands of clones listed, roughly 70% are singletons. Input material: memory CD4+ T cells sorted from blood. Stated subset: CD45RA-negative fraction. All receptors come from a woman aged 25 to 39 in good health.

This clone has only a few counts. V gene TRBV5-4 combines with J gene TRBJ2-2; TRBD1 matches at 9 bases. J lost 0 bases, V lost 5 bases, and 2 bases had no gene match. The CDR3 is 15 amino acids. From germline, CDR1 is SGHNT and CDR2 YYREEE (reference sequence). The CDR3 is CASRRQGANTGELFF. Here the CDR3 DNA reads TGTGCCAGCAGGCGACAGGGGGCGAACACCGGGGAGCTGTTTTTT.

Concerning this clone itself: Other DNA sequences in the same sample also yield this CDR3. This rearrangement joins TRBV2 to TRBJ1-5; 7 nucleotides match TRBD1. Per germline, CDR1 SNHLY and CDR2 FYNNEI. The CDR3 length is 15 residues. Unmatched junction bases numbered 5, after V lost 4 bases and J lost 2 bases. The CDR3 bases are TGTGCCAGCAGTGGTGCAGGGGGAGGCAATCAGCCCCAGCATTTT. Translated, it gives CASSGAGGGNQPQHF. The whole variable domain, remainder taken from reference TRBV2 and TRBJ1-5, is EPEVTQTPSHQVTQMGQEVILRCVPISNHLYFYWYRQILGQKVEFLVSFYNNEISEKSEIFDDQFSVERPDGSNFTLKIRSTKLEDSAMYFCASSGAGGGNQPQHFGDGTRLSIL.

This chain connects TRBV11-2 to TRBJ1-1; 8 nucleotides line up with TRBD1. Germline V gene sequence: CDR1 SGHAT, CDR2 FQNNGV. The CDR3 spans 12 residues. The ends lost 1 base at V and 10 bases at J; junction bases unmatched: 2. The CDR3 loop reads CASSLAGTGAFF. CDR3 DNA: TGTGCCAGCAGCTTAGCGGGGACAGGAGCTTTCTTT.

DNA for the CDR3: TGCGCCAGCAGCTTGGATGGTCGGAGCAATCAGCCCCAGCATTTT. It specifies CASSLDGRSNQPQHF. The chain uses TRBV5-1 and TRBJ1-5; D not certain. The CDR3 has 15 residues. The germline V gene encodes CDR1 SGHRS and CDR2 YFSETQ. V dropped 0 bases and J dropped 1 base, with 8 bases sitting between them. Drawing the rest from reference TRBV5-1 and TRBJ1-5, the complete variable domain is KAGVTQTPRYLIKTRGQQVTLSCSPISGHRSVSWYQQTPGQGLQFLFEYFSETQRNKGNFPGRFSGRQFSNSRSEMNVSTLELGDSALYLCASSLDGRSNQPQHFGDGTRLSIL.

The V gene is TRBV10-1, the J gene TRBJ1-2; D gene unclear. The V gene's germline CDR1 is WNHNN and CDR2 SYGVQD (reference sequence). The CDR3 runs 11 residues. V lost 5 bases and J 4 bases, leaving 5 bases between the germline ends. The DNA for the CDR3 is TGCGCCAGCAGTAACAGCTATGGCTACACCTTC. Amino acids: CASSNSYGYTF.

V gene TRBV7-2 combines with J gene TRBJ2-7, with 8 bases fitting TRBD2. CDR1 is SGHTA, CDR2 FQGNSA, per germline. V gave up 1 base and J gave up 0 bases; unmatched junction bases: 5. The CDR3 covers 16 residues. The CDR3, as DNA: TGTGCCAGCAGCTTAGATGCGGGAGGATCCTCCTACGAGCAGTACTTC. It yields the protein CASSLDAGGSSYEQYF.

Only one count was recorded for this clone. The V gene is TRBV5-1, the J gene TRBJ2-3; 13 bases are shared with TRBD2. Germline-derived CDR1 and CDR2 are SGHRS and YFSETQ. Trimming cost V 4 bases and J 13 bases; bases outside gene matches: 9. This CDR3 contains 14 residues. The CDR3 here is CASSPGTSGASEYF. CDR3 bases: TGCGCCAGCAGCCCCGGGACTAGCGGGGCTTCAGAGTATTTT.

The chain links TRBV18 to TRBJ2-5; D may be TRBD2 (5 bases). Germline lookup yields CDR1 KGHSH and CDR2 LQKENI. This CDR3 has 13 residues. The germline V and J ends were trimmed by 5 bases and 5 bases, with 12 bases remaining between them. CDR3 DNA: TGTGCCAGCTCAGTGACCACGGGGGAGACCCAGTACTTC. It codes for CASSVTTGETQYF.

The chain couples TRBV6-6 to TRBJ2-1, with 8 bases lining up with TRBD1. V lost 5 bases to trimming and J lost 5 bases; unmatched junction nucleotides: 11. This CDR3 has 16 amino acids. Per germline, CDR1 MNHNY and CDR2 SVGAGI (reference sequence). The CDR3 nucleotides read TGTGCCAGCAGTCACCGCCAGGACAGGGAAAACAATGAGCAGTTCTTC. Amino acid sequence: CASSHRQDRENNEQFF.

The chain employs TRBV6-6 and TRBJ1-1; D uncertain. Per the germline V gene, CDR1 is MNHNY and CDR2 is SVGAGI (reference sequence). The CDR3 loop spans 11 amino acids. Deletions cut 4 bases from V and 8 bases from J, with 8 bases between. The CDR3: CASSLTAEAFF. The DNA for the CDR3 is TGTGCCAGCAGTTTGACGGCCGAAGCTTTCTTT.

The chain couples TRBV20-1 to TRBJ1-2; D might be TRBD1 (5 bases). Germline values: CDR1 DFQATT, CDR2 SNEGSKA (reference sequence). CDR3 length: 11 amino acids. Trimming took 3 bases from V and 6 from J, leaving 8 bases between them. The CDR3 DNA reads TGCAGTGCTAGTCGGGGCAATGGCTACACCTTC. Translating it yields CSASRGNGYTF.

This chain connects TRBV9 to TRBJ2-1, with a tentative D call TRBD1 (6 bases). The CDR3 has 17 amino acids. Trimming stripped 4 bases from V and 2 bases from J, with 19 bases between. In germline, CDR1 is SGDLS, CDR2 YYNGEE. The CDR3 protein is CASSPRAGTTTYNEQFF. For the CDR3, the DNA is TGTGCCAGCAGCCCCCGAGCCGGGACAACTACCTACAATGAGCAGTTCTTC.

The gene calls are TRBV19 and TRBJ1-4; D is unclear. This CDR3 region has 14 residues. CDR1 and CDR2 from the germline V gene are LNHDA and SQIVND (reference sequence). The V gene lost 5 bases and the J gene lost 0 bases, with 7 bases spanning the gap. The CDR3 spells CASSLTATNEKLFF. For the CDR3, the DNA is TGTGCCAGTAGTCTTACAGCAACTAATGAAAAACTGTTTTTT.

The rearrangement uses TRBV5-1 and TRBJ2-2; D might be TRBD1 or TRBD2, each matching 5 bases. Germline V gives CDR1 SGHRS, CDR2 YFSETQ. V lost 0 bases, J lost 4 bases, and 13 bases lay in between. The CDR3 runs 16 residues. The DNA for the CDR3 is TGCGCCAGCAGCTTGGACGGGGCTTGGTTCACCGGGGAGCTGTTTTTT. Translating it yields CASSLDGAWFTGELFF.

J is TRBJ2-3 and V is TRBV11-3, with a tentative D call TRBD1 (5 bases). Trimming left V 5 bases short and J 3 bases short, with 18 bases between. Germline V CDR1 and CDR2: SGHNT, YENEEA. The CDR3 sequence is 16 residues long. The CDR3: CASSLGHNDGTDTQYF. CDR3 bases: TGTGCCAGCAGCCTCGGACATAATGATGGGACAGATACGCAGTATTTT.

The V and J genes are TRBV19 and TRBJ1-2, with 7 bases fitting TRBD1. The germline gives CDR1 LNHDA, CDR2 SQIVND (reference sequence). The CDR3 is made up of 16 amino acids. V lost 4 bases and J lost 4; bases outside the gene matches: 12. The CDR3 here is CASSTDRTRDLYGYTF. In nucleotides, the CDR3 is TGTGCCAGTAGTACGGACAGGACACGCGACCTCTATGGCTACACCTTC.

The rearrangement joins TRBV19 to TRBJ1-1, with TRBD1 as a possible D gene (6 bases). Germline V gives CDR1 LNHDA, CDR2 SQIVND (reference sequence). Trimming removed 2 bases at V and 1 base at J, with 20 bases between. This CDR3 is 18 amino acids long. CDR3 in DNA: TGTGCCAGTAGTATATCTTCCAGGGGCCGTGACCAGAACACTGAAGCTTTCTTT. Translating gives CASSISSRGRDQNTEAFF.

The chain uses TRBV2 and TRBJ2-5, with a possible D match to TRBD1 (5 bases). Germline V gene data show CDR1 as SNHLY and CDR2 as FYNNEI. The V and J ends lost 8 bases and 3 bases respectively, with 16 bases between them. This CDR3 comprises 14 residues. In nucleotides, the CDR3 is TGTGCCAGCCTTTTCTCCGGACAAAAAGAGACCCAGTACTTC. Protein sequence: CASLFSGQKETQYF.

This rearrangement joins TRBV6-1 to TRBJ1-1; D might be TRBD1 (6 bases). This CDR3 spans 14 amino acids. Trimming cost V 2 bases and J 3 bases, with 10 bases left between them. The V gene's germline CDR1 is MNHNS and CDR2 SASEGT. CDR3 protein: CASSERGGHTEAFF. The CDR3, as DNA: TGTGCCAGCAGTGAACGGGGGGGGCACACTGAAGCTTTCTTT.

The rearrangement uses TRBV29-1 and TRBJ2-3; a weak D match, TRBD2 (6 bases). Germline V CDR1 and CDR2: SQVTM, ANQGSEA. V was trimmed by 7 bases and J by 0 bases, leaving 14 bases between them. There are 14 residues in the CDR3. CDR3 sequence (DNA): TGCAGCGACCGGGACTGGCGGAGCACAGATACGCAGTATTTT. It specifies CSDRDWRSTDTQYF.

The rearrangement links TRBV11-2 to TRBJ1-1, with D perhaps TRBD1 (6 bases). V was clipped by 4 bases and J by 3 bases, with 15 bases between them. From germline, CDR1 is SGHAT and CDR2 FQNNGV. There are 15 residues in the CDR3. CDR3 protein: CASSSRTVSYTEAFF. CDR3 nucleotide sequence: TGTGCCAGCAGCTCACGGACAGTCTCTTACACTGAAGCTTTCTTT. Full variable domain (rest looked up from reference TRBV11-2 and TRBJ1-1): EAGVAQSPRYKIIEKRQSVAFWCNPISGHATLYWYQQILGQGPKLLIQFQNNGVVDDSQLPKDRFSAERLKGVDSTLKIQPAKLEDSAVYLCASSSRTVSYTEAFFGQGTRLTVV.

This chain connects TRBV5-6 to TRBJ2-2, with TRBD1 matching over 8 bases. V was pared by 7 bases and J by 6 bases, with 5 bases of the junction left unmatched. The CDR3 totals 13 residues. Germline V gene sequence: CDR1 SGHDT, CDR2 YYEEEE. Here the CDR3 reads CASSEDRAGELFF. CDR3 DNA: TGTGCCAGCTCAGAGGACAGGGCCGGGGAGCTGTTTTTT.

The V gene is TRBV7-9, the J gene TRBJ2-2, with TRBD2 matching 13 bases. Germline V gene lookup returns CDR1 SEHNR and CDR2 FQNEAQ (reference sequence). J lost 4 bases, V lost 4 bases, and 9 bases had no gene match. The CDR3 spans 18 residues. The CDR3 DNA reads TGTGCCAGCAGCTCAAAAGGACTAGCGGGAGAGGGCACCGGGGAGCTGTTTTTT. Protein product: CASSSKGLAGEGTGELFF.

The rearrangement uses TRBV18 and TRBJ1-2, with TRBD1 as a possible D gene (6 bases). Trimming cost V 3 bases and J 0 bases, with 11 bases left between them. From germline, CDR1 is KGHSH and CDR2 LQKENI. The CDR3 has 15 residues. DNA of the CDR3: TGTGCCAGCTCACCTTACACAGGGACTAACTATGGCTACACCTTC. Amino acid sequence: CASSPYTGTNYGYTF.

This chain links TRBV5-1 with TRBJ2-1; TRBD2 matches at 14 bases. This CDR3 contains 15 residues. Germline-derived CDR1 and CDR2 are SGHRS and YFSETQ. With 4 bases clipped from V and 9 bases from J, the junction kept 6 bases outside the gene matches. Written as DNA, the CDR3 is TGCGCCAGCAGCACCGGGACTAGCGGGAGTGGTGAGCAGTTCTTC. Translated, it gives CASSTGTSGSGEQFF.